A single sample gave rise to the 2 T cell receptor beta chains below, sequenced in a study of neoadjuvant anti-PD-1 for oral cavity cancer. Profiled with immunoSEQ multiplex PCR; TCRdb holds only in-frame clones, not every one. The data show 17,000 or so clones, approximately 70% seen once. The source was PBMCs, collected before nivolumab (anti-PD-1) treatment. These TCRs come from a person between 40 and 79 years old with oral cavity squamous cell carcinoma.

The rearrangement joins TRBV6-5 to TRBJ2-1; D perhaps matches TRBD2 (6 bases). CDR3 length: 15 amino acids. Germline V lookup: CDR1 MNHEY, CDR2 SVGAGI. The V and J ends lost 6 bases and 0 bases respectively, with 12 bases between them. CDR3 sequence: CASRGDSGSYNEQFF. The DNA for the CDR3 is TGTGCCAGCAGAGGGGACTCCGGCTCCTACAATGAGCAGTTCTTC.

The rearrangement joins TRBV5-1 to TRBJ1-4, with D tentatively TRBD1 (5 bases). V lost 4 bases and J lost 0, with 13 bases in between. Germline V gives CDR1 SGHRS, CDR2 YFSETQ. The CDR3 runs to 16 residues. CDR3 coding DNA: TGCGCCAGCAGCGGAGGGACGGACACAACTAATGAAAAACTGTTTTTT. It specifies CASSGGTDTTNEKLFF.